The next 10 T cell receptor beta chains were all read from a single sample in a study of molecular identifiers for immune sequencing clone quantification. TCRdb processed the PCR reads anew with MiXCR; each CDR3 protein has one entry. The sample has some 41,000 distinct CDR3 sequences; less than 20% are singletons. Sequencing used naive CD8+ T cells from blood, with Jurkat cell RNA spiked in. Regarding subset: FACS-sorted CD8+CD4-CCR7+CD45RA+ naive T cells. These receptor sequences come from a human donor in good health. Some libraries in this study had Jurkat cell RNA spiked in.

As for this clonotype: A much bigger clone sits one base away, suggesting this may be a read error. This CDR3 reads CASSRPFARTYEQYF. CDR3 bases: TGTGCCAGCAGCCGCCCCTTCGCCAGGACCTACGAGCAGTACTTC. The J gene is TRBJ2-7, the V gene TRBV28; D is undetermined. Germline V gene lookup returns CDR1 MDHEN and CDR2 SYDVKM. Deletions cut 6 bases from V and 2 bases from J, with 17 bases between. The CDR3 loop spans 15 amino acids.

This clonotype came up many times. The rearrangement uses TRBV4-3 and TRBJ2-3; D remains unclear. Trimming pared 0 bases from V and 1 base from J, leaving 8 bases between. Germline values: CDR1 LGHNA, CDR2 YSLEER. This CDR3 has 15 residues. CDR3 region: CASSQDTWRTDTQYF. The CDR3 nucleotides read TGCGCCAGCAGCCAAGACACCTGGCGCACAGATACGCAGTATTTT.

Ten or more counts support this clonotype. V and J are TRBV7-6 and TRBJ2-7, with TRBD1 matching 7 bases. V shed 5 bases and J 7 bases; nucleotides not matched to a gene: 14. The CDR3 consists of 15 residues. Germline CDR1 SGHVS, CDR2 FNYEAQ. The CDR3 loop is CASSPRQGTFTEQYF. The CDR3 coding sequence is TGTGCCAGCAGCCCGCGACAGGGAACCTTTACGGAGCAGTACTTC.

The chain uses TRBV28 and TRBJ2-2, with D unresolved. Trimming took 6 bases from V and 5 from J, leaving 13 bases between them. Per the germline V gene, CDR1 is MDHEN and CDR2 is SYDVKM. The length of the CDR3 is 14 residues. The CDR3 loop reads CASSLPWGTGELFF. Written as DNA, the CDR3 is TGTGCCAGCAGCTTACCCTGGGGAACCGGGGAGCTGTTTTTT.

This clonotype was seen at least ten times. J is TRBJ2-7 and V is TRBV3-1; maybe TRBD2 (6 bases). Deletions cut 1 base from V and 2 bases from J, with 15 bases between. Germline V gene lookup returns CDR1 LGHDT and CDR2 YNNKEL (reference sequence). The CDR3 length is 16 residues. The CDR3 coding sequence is TGTGCCAGCAGCCAAGGTCTCAGGGACTTGACCTACGAGCAGTACTTC. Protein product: CASSQGLRDLTYEQYF.

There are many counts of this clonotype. The CDR3 protein is CASSLGPGTGEKLFF. The CDR3 coding sequence is TGTGCCAGCAGCTTAGGCCCCGGGACAGGGGAAAAACTGTTTTTT. This sequence joins TRBV7-2 and TRBJ1-4, with TRBD1 matching over 9 bases. CDR3 length equals 15 residues. J lost 8 bases, V lost 1 base, and 5 bases had no gene match. Per germline, CDR1 SGHTA and CDR2 FQGNSA.

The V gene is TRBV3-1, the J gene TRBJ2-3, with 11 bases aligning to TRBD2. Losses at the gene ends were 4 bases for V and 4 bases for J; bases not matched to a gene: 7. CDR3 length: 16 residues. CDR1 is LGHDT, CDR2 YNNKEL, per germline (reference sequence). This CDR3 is CASSLRLAGLSDTQYF. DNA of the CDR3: TGTGCCAGCAGCCTCCGACTAGCGGGATTGTCAGATACGCAGTATTTT.

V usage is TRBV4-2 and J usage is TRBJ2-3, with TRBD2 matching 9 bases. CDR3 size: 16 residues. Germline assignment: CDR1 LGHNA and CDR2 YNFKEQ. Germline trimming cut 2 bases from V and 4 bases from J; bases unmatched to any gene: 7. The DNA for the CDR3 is TGTGCCAGCAGCCAACTAGCGGGATACGTCGCAGATACGCAGTATTTT. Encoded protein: CASSQLAGYVADTQYF.

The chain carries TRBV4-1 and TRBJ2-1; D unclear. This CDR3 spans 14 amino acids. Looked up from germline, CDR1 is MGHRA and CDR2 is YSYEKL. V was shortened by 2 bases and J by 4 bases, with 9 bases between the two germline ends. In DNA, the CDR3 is TGCGCCAGCAGCCAAACTTCCCAATACAATGAGCAGTTCTTC. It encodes CASSQTSQYNEQFF.

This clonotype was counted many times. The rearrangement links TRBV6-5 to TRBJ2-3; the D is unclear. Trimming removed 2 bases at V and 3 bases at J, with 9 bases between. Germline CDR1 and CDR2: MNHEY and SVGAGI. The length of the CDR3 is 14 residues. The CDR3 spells CASSYTMGTDTQYF. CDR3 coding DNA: TGTGCCAGCAGTTACACGATGGGGACAGATACGCAGTATTTT.